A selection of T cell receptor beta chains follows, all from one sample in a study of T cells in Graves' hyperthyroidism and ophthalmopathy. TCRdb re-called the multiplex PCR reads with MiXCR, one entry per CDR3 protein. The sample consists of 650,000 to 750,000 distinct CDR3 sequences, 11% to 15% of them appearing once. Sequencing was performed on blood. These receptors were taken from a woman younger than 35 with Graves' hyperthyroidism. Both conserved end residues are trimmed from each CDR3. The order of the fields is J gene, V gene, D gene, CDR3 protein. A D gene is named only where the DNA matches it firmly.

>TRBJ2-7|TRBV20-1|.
SAFEQY
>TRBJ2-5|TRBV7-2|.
ASSLRAASETQY
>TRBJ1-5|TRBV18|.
ASSPQGSGQPQH
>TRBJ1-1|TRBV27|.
ASSYISSNTEAF
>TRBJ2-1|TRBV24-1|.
ATSDSRPSVTEGNEQF
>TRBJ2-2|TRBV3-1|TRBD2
ASSQGSSGRINTGELF
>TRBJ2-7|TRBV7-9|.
ASSFKGTPYEQY
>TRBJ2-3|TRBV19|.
ASSRRSLTDTQY
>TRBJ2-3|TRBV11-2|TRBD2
ASRQTGLARNTQY
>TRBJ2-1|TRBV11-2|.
ASSFGAYNEQF
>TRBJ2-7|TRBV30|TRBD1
AWLPPGQENLGEQY
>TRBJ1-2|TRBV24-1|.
ATSGSGYGYT
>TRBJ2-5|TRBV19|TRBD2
ASSMRLAGVQETQY
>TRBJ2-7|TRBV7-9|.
ASSSDTEAIGEQY
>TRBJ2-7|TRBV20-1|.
SAAGTVNYEQY
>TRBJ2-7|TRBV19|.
ASSMVAFTYEQY
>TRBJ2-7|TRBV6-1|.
ASKRGGLGSYEQY
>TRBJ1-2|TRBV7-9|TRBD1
ASSLGQGATNYGYT
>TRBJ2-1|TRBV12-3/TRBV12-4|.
ASSLAGVTNEQF
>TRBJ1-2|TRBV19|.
ASTRTDIYGYT
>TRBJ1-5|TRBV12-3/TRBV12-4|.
ASSLLSGVVSQPQH
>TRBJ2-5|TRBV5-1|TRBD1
ASSFQDRVQETQY
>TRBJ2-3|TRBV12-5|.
ASGLVDGGPSTDTQY
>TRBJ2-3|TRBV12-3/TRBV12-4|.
ASSFRAGGTDTQY
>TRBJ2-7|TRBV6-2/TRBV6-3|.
ASRPQTAEVDEQY
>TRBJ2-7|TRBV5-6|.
ASRARDRSYEQY
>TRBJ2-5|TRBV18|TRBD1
ASSPRGQFPAQY
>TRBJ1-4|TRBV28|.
ASSLRSGANEKLF
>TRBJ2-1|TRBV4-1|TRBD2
ASSRLRGTTDNEQF
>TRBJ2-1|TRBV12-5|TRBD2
ASGAGVGYNEQF
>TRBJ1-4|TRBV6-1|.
ASGARTNEKLF
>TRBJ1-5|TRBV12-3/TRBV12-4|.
ASSFAFGGNTQH
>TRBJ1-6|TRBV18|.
ASSPYGQISNSPLH
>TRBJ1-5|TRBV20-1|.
SAIGGRASAVGQPQH
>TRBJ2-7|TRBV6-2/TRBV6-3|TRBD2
ASSTGTSGRLSSYEQY
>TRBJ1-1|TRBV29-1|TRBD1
SAQGGYTEAF
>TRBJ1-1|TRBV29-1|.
SVGRGATEAF
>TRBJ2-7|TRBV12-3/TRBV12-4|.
ASGPPDEQY
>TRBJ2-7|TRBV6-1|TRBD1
ASSPTNRGNEQY
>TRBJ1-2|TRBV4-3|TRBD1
ASSQDVAGGREFGYT
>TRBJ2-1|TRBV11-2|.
ASSFGTGNNEQF
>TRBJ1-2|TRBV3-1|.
ASSQEDPFHGYT
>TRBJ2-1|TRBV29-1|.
SVETFEREWGNEQL
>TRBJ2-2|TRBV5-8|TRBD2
ASGLVASGSIPGELF
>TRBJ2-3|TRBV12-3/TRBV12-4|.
ASGYTDTQY
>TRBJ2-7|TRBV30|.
AWDTGMMSEQY
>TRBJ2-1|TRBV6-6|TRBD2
ASSYATSGSDEQF
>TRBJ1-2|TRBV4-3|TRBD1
ASSQGLGGSLGYT
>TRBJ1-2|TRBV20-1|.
SAREDSSPYGYT
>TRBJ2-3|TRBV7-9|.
ASSQGFITDTQY
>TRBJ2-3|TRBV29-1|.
SVAARGALRDTQY
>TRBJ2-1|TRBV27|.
ASSEQGSGVEQF
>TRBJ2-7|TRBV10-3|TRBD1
AIRGGGPGEQY
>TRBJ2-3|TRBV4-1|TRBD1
ASSQVGKGANRNTDTQY
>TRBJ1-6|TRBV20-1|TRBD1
SARDKDRDWTYNSPLH